The entry that follows covers one TCR beta chain sequence. Here immunoSEQ multiplex PCR was the method, and the copy in TCRdb shows in-frame clones only, minus some. In the table there are 150,000 or so clones, around 88% of which are singletons. The data were taken from a study of control samples from healthy donors and cancer patients. The CDR3 loop spans 15 amino acids. From germline, CDR1 is MDHEN and CDR2 SYDVKM. Trimming stripped 6 bases from V and 7 bases from J, with 19 bases between. The source material was blood. The chain couples TRBV28 to TRBJ2-1; weak D call: TRBD2 (5 bases). The clonotype comes from a woman in her twenties or thirties in good health. The chain's CDR3 is CASRPTPTGGNEQFF. The CDR3 DNA reads TGTGCCAGCAGGCCGACTCCCACCGGAGGTAATGAGCAGTTCTTC. Filled out from reference TRBV28 and TRBJ2-1, the complete variable domain reads DVKVTQSSRYLVKRTGEKVFLECVQDMDHENMFWYRQDPGLGLRLIYFSYDVKMKEKGDIPEGYSVSREKKERFSLILESASTNQTSMYLCASRPTPTGGNEQFFGPGTRLTVL.